This T cell receptor beta chain was recorded in a study of blood T cell repertoires in COVID-19. Study-level information: The study drew acute and convalescent COVID-19 samples from the United States, Italy and Spain.

The CDR3 is 15 residues long. J was trimmed by 4 bases and V by 4 bases; bases with no gene match: 7. The germline gives CDR1 SGHKS, CDR2 YYEKEE (reference sequence). Authors' analysis steps: Amplification from reference gene primers served as the basis for estimated nucleated cell counts. The table came from immunoSEQ multiplex PCR; TCRdb's copy has only in-frame clones and leaves some out. V and J calls and clone size are copied from that table; D and trimming were computed from the DNA. The repertoire holds more than 200,000 clones, with 88% as singletons. V and J are TRBV5-5 and TRBJ2-1; the match to TRBD1 covers 8 bases. This clonotype was obtained from a woman in her twenties or thirties with COVID-19, enrolled during active disease. Material: peripheral blood. The CDR3 sequence is CASSKDRVPYNEQFF. The CDR3 DNA is TGTGCCAGCAGCAAGGACAGGGTCCCTTACAATGAGCAGTTCTTC.